This TCR beta chain was recovered during a study of T cells after yellow fever vaccination. V lost 7 bases and J 8 bases, leaving 17 bases between the germline ends. Germline CDR1 and CDR2: SNHLY and FYNNEI. CDR3 length: 13 residues. In this sample, this clonotype turned up a few times. As yet, its antigen is unknown. Study-wide findings and caveats: Clonotypes found in both CD4 and CD8 compartments made up a small share. Abundant clonotypes from the bulk population could contaminate FACS-sorted repertoires.

Synthesis of TCR cDNA relied on 5'RACE template switching, which attached a universal primer site and UMIs. MiXCR, applied by TCRdb to the 5' RACE reads, yields one record per CDR3 protein. The top ten clones hold about 2.5% of a sample with under 200,000 distinct CDR3 sequences, 6% to 7.5% of them seen once. The chain combines TRBV2 with TRBJ1-2; no firm D call. The origin of this receptor is a man between 18 and 29 years old who received the YFV17D yellow fever vaccine. Source: CD4+ T cells sorted from PBMCs, taken 4 to 6 days after the first yellow fever vaccination. The CDR3 protein is CASTAELSGGYTF. CDR3 bases: TGTGCCAGCACAGCTGAATTGTCTGGAGGCTACACCTTC.